The 20 T cell receptor beta chains in this list originate from one sample, sequenced in a study of blood T cell repertoires in COVID-19. Method: immunoSEQ multiplex PCR; TCRdb's copy keeps in-frame clones and lacks some. This sample has over 150,000 clones, with roughly nine tenths found just once. The sequenced sample was peripheral blood. All receptors derive from a man aged 18 to 30 who had recovered from COVID-19.

The chain uses TRBV7-8 and TRBJ1-6; the match to TRBD1 covers 8 bases. There are 15 residues in the CDR3. CDR1 and CDR2 from the germline V gene are SGHVS and FQNEAQ. Losses at the gene ends were 2 bases for V and 10 bases for J; bases not matched to a gene: 7. CDR3 region: CASSLIGTGGSPLHF. CDR3 sequence (DNA): TGTGCCAGCAGCTTAATTGGGACAGGCGGCTCACCCCTCCACTTT.

This clone was picked up one time. The chain couples TRBV6-5 to TRBJ1-1, with D unresolved. The CDR3 runs to 16 residues. V lost 0 bases and J lost 0, with 11 bases in between. CDR1 MNHEY and CDR2 SVGAGI come from the germline V gene. The CDR3 loop is CASSYSKQHMNTEAFF. The CDR3 region has the DNA TGTGCCAGCAGTTACTCGAAACAGCACATGAACACTGAAGCTTTCTTT.

This clone has a single count. The chain is built from TRBV18 and TRBJ1-3; no clear D. The CDR3 has 14 amino acids. Germline assignment: CDR1 KGHSH and CDR2 LQKENI. The V and J ends lost 3 bases and 4 bases respectively, with 10 bases between them. The CDR3 loop reads CASSPGESGNTIYF. DNA for the CDR3: TGTGCCAGCTCACCCGGGGAGTCGGGAAACACCATATATTTT.

The CDR3 nucleotides are TGTGCCAGCTCAGACGGGTTCGATGGCTACACCTTC. Its translation: CASSDGFDGYTF. This sequence joins TRBV18 and TRBJ1-2, with D uncertain. From germline, CDR1 is KGHSH and CDR2 LQKENI. V dropped 5 bases and J dropped 6 bases, with 10 bases sitting between them. CDR3 size: 12 residues. The full variable domain, its missing parts supplied by reference TRBV18 and TRBJ1-2, is NAGVMQNPRHLVRRRGQEARLRCSPMKGHSHVYWYRQLPEEGLKFMVYLQKENIIDESGMPKERFSAEFPKEGPSILRIQQVVRGDSAAYFCASSDGFDGYTFGSGTRLTVV.

In DNA, the CDR3 is TGTGCCAGCAGCCTCGACACGGAGCAGTTCTTC. Translated, it gives CASSLDTEQFF. The genes are TRBV7-3 and TRBJ2-1; no firm D call. The CDR3 covers 11 residues. CDR1 is SGHTA and CDR2 is FQGTGA in the germline V gene. V lost 5 bases to trimming and J lost 10 bases, with 9 bases between them.

The V gene is TRBV4-2, the J gene TRBJ1-4, with unresolved D. Germline loops: CDR1 LGHNA, CDR2 YNFKEQ. The CDR3 extends over 16 amino acids. V shed 2 bases and J shed 2 bases, with 12 bases lying between them. CDR3 in amino acids: CASSQRYQATNEKLFF. The CDR3 DNA is TGTGCCAGCAGCCAACGATATCAGGCGACTAATGAAAAACTGTTTTTT.

The chain is built from TRBV14 and TRBJ1-1; tentatively, D is TRBD1 (6 bases). Trimming took 8 bases from V and 5 from J, leaving 15 bases between them. The V gene's germline CDR1 is SGHDN and CDR2 FVKESK. The length of the CDR3 is 13 residues. CDR3 residues: CASRKTGTTEAFF. For the CDR3, the DNA is TGTGCCAGCCGGAAAACAGGGACAACTGAAGCTTTCTTT. The whole variable domain, remainder taken from reference TRBV14 and TRBJ1-1, is EAGVTQFPSHSVIEKGQTVTLRCDPISGHDNLYWYRRVMGKEIKFLLHFVKESKQDESGMPNNRFLAERTGGTYSTLKVQPAELEDSGVYFCASRKTGTTEAFFGQGTRLTVV.

The chain links TRBV4-2 to TRBJ1-4, with D possibly being TRBD1 (5 bases). CDR3 size: 15 residues. V lost 1 base, J lost 4 bases, and 10 bases lay in between. In germline, CDR1 is LGHNA, CDR2 YNFKEQ. The CDR3 loop is CASSQVGGYNEKLFF. DNA for the CDR3: TGTGCCAGCAGCCAAGTGGGGGGGTATAATGAAAAACTGTTTTTT.

The chain carries TRBV19 and TRBJ1-2; a weak D match, TRBD1 (5 bases). This CDR3 is 13 amino acids long. From germline, CDR1 is LNHDA and CDR2 SQIVND (reference sequence). Trimming left V 6 bases short and J 4 bases short, with 12 bases between. The CDR3 loop is CASSSTVFYGYTF. In DNA form, the CDR3 reads TGTGCCAGTAGCTCGACAGTGTTCTATGGCTACACCTTC.

The chain combines TRBV6-5 with TRBJ2-7, with D possibly being TRBD2 (6 bases). The CDR3 sequence is 12 residues long. The germline V gene has CDR1 MNHEY and CDR2 SVGAGI. V was shortened by 4 bases and J by 7 bases, with 11 bases between the two germline ends. CDR3 amino acids: CASSFQAGEQYF. The CDR3 bases are TGTGCCAGCAGTTTCCAGGCGGGAGAGCAGTACTTC.

The gene calls are TRBV4-3 and TRBJ2-2; D is undetermined. CDR1 is LGHNA, CDR2 YSLEER, per germline. The length of the CDR3 is 13 residues. The V end was cut by 0 bases, the J end by 6 bases, with 5 bases between. CDR3 protein: CASSQEYPGELFF. The CDR3 region has the DNA TGCGCCAGCAGCCAAGAATATCCCGGGGAGCTGTTTTTT.

The rearrangement links TRBV2 to TRBJ2-7; 8 bases line up with TRBD2. V gave up 10 bases and J gave up 3 bases; unmatched junction bases: 5. Germline V gives CDR1 SNHLY, CDR2 FYNNEI. The length of the CDR3 is 12 residues. CDR3 loop: CAIRGGHYEQYF. The CDR3 DNA is TGTGCCATACGGGGGGGTCACTACGAGCAGTACTTC.

The chain has TRBV4-3 and TRBJ2-1; D may be TRBD2 (5 bases). This CDR3 has 16 residues. The germline gives CDR1 LGHNA, CDR2 YSLEER. V was pared by 3 bases and J by 8 bases, with 20 bases between. CDR3 sequence (DNA): TGCGCCAGCAGCCAGGGGTTCTGGGGAGACGGGGATGAGCAGTTCTTC. This encodes CASSQGFWGDGDEQFF.

This chain uses TRBV9 with TRBJ2-2; 8 nucleotides match TRBD2. Germline CDR1 and CDR2: SGDLS and YYNGEE. The CDR3 runs 18 residues. V shed 1 base and J 1 base; nucleotides not matched to a gene: 9. CDR3 loop: CASSVRAGGPLNTGELFF. DNA of the CDR3: TGTGCCAGCAGCGTAAGGGCGGGAGGACCATTGAACACCGGGGAGCTGTTTTTT. Complete variable domain (other parts from reference TRBV9 and TRBJ2-2): DSGVTQTPKHLITATGQRVTLRCSPRSGDLSVYWYQQSLDQGLQFLIQYYNGEERAKGNILERFSAQQFPDLHSELNLSSLELGDSALYFCASSVRAGGPLNTGELFFGEGSRLTVL.

The sample holds many counts of this clone. This sequence joins TRBV6-5 and TRBJ1-2, with D possibly being TRBD1 (5 bases). V was trimmed by 10 bases and J by 3 bases, leaving 18 bases between them. Germline V gene sequence: CDR1 MNHEY, CDR2 SVGAGI. The CDR3 totals 14 residues. The CDR3 nucleotides are TGTGCCACCAGAGATAGCGGGACTTACTATGGCTACACCTTC. It specifies CATRDSGTYYGYTF.

J is TRBJ1-2 and V is TRBV7-9; a weak D match, TRBD1 (5 bases). In germline, CDR1 is SEHNR, CDR2 FQNEAQ (reference sequence). The V end was cut by 3 bases, the J end by 5 bases, with 16 bases between. The CDR3 is 15 residues long. CDR3 region: CASSFNAEGMYGYTF. The CDR3 DNA reads TGTGCCAGCAGCTTTAACGCGGAGGGGATGTATGGCTACACCTTC.

This clone is a singleton in its sample. The chain carries TRBV5-1 and TRBJ1-1; D possibly corresponds to TRBD1 (5 bases). V gave up 9 bases and J gave up 2 bases, with 17 bases separating them. This CDR3 is built from 14 residues. The germline gives CDR1 SGHRS, CDR2 YFSETQ. CDR3 nucleotides: TGCGCCACCACCCTGGGGCCTTTTAACACTGAAGCTTTCTTT. It yields the protein CATTLGPFNTEAFF.

This clone was recorded only once. The gene calls are TRBV7-2 and TRBJ2-5; 8 nucleotides agree with TRBD1. V dropped 5 bases and J dropped 5; count of bases not matched to a gene: 4. The CDR3 covers 13 residues. The V gene's germline CDR1 is SGHTA and CDR2 FQGNSA. The CDR3 bases are TGTGCCAGCAGCCGAAACAGGGGGGAGACCCAGTACTTC. Translation gives CASSRNRGETQYF.

V gene TRBV19 combines with J gene TRBJ2-7; 7 nucleotides match TRBD1. The germline gives CDR1 LNHDA, CDR2 SQIVND (reference sequence). With V trimmed by 4 bases and J by 0 bases, 9 bases remained unmatched. The CDR3 runs to 16 residues. The CDR3 sequence: CASSTPGGRNSYEQYF. In nucleotides, the CDR3 is TGTGCCAGTAGTACCCCAGGGGGAAGAAACTCCTACGAGCAGTACTTC.

The genes are TRBV10-1 and TRBJ2-3; tentative D call: TRBD2 (5 bases). In germline, CDR1 is WNHNN, CDR2 SYGVQD (reference sequence). The length of the CDR3 is 14 residues. V gave up 5 bases and J gave up 3 bases, with 12 bases separating them. CDR3 bases: TGCGCCAGCAGTCGAACGACTACAACAGATACGCAGTATTTT. Protein: CASSRTTTTDTQYF.